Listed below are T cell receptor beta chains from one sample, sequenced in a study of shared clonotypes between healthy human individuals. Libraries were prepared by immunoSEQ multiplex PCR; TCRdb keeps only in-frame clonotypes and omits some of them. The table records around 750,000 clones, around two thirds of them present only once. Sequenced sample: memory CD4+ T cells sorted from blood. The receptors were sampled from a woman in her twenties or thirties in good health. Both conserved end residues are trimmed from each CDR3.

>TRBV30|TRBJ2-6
AWSGSGISGANVLT
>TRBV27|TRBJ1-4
ASSLRSRGGEKLF
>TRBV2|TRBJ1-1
ASSLGTPEAF
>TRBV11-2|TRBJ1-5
ASSSGQGHNQPQH
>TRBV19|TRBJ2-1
ASSGALAGEGAEQF
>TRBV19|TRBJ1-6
ASRQRQSPLH
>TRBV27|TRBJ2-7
ASSLWPPRRLARSGQY
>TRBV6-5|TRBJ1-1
ASTEGGSLNTEAF
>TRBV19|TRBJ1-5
ASSIEGYSNQPQH
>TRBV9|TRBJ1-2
ASSGTTSRTGIYGYT
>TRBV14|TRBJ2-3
ASSQVSGSAEKQY
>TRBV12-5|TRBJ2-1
ASGFRSGLAGGPVDNEQF
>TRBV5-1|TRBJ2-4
ASSPSGTGGTKNIQY
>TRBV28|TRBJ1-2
ASSFGRLGGYT
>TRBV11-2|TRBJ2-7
ASSFGQGIYEQY
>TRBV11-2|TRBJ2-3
ASSLTSGSSTDTQY
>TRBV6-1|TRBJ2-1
ASSEGFVNEQF
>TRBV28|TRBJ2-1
AILKGNLNNEQF
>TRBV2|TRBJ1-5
ASSEQGAGSGQPQH
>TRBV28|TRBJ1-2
ASSQPGPGYGYT
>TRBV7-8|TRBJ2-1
ASSLAVREYYNEQF
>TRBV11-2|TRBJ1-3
ASSLAGQGRGNTIY
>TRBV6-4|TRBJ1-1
ASSGTSDTEAF
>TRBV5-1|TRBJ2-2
ASSLTSVNTGELF
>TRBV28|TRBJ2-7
ASTSGMEQY
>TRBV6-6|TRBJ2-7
ASRRQMSYEQY
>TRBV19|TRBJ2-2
ASKRQGDTGELF
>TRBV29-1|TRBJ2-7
SVSHRTAYEQY
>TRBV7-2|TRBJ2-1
ASSFLAGAYNEQF
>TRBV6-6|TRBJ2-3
ASSKSTDTQY
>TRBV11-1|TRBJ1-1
ASSLMEDTEAF
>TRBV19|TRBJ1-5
ASKKDSGQGSNQPQH
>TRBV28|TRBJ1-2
ASTSLWTNYGYT
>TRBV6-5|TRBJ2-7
ASSSPGTSSFEQY
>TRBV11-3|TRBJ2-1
ASSSGLAGGSFSYNEQF
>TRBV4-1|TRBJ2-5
ASSQAIGDRGWETQY
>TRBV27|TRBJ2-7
ASRAAEENEYEQY
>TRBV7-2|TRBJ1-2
ASSPDRTYGYT
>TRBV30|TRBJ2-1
AWSPPRQEFPF
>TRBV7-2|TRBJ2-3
ASSYRKRPSTDTQY